The rows below give T cell receptor beta chains drawn from one sample of a study of T-cell reconstitution after alpha-beta-depleted transplantation in children. TCRdb re-derived calls from the PCR reads in MiXCR, one entry per CDR3 protein. The data hold 190,000 or so distinct CDR3 sequences, with 5% to 7.5% observed a single time. The source was PBMCs, collected before TCRalphabeta/CD19-depleted stem cell transplant. The receptors here all came from a girl less than two years old with combined immunodeficiency, due to receive a stem cell transplant. CDR3s include the opening cysteine and the closing phenylalanine or tryptophan. The D gene is left open where the match is weak. Size tells how often a clone was seen (once, few, many) or the class of an expanded clone, and some rows leave it out.

d_gene	abundance	j_gene	v_gene	CDR3nt	CDR3aa
NA	many	TRBJ2-5	TRBV20-1	TGCAGTGCTAGACGAAGGGGAGGTCAAGAGACCCAGTACTTC	CSARRRGGQETQYF
NA	many	TRBJ2-1	TRBV12-3/TRBV12-4	TGTGCCAGCAGTAGAGGGCCCCTAAAAAGGATTGAGCAGTTCTTC	CASSRGPLKRIEQFF
NA	few	TRBJ2-5	TRBV30	TGTGCCTGGAGCGGGGACCCTATTGGCCAAGAGACCCAGTACTTC	CAWSGDPIGQETQYF
TRBD1	few	TRBJ2-7	TRBV5-5	TGTGCCAGCAGCTTTGGGACAGCAAACGGCGAGCAGTACTTC	CASSFGTANGEQYF
NA	few	TRBJ1-5	TRBV12-3/TRBV12-4	TGTGCCAGCTCCTTCGGGACATATAGCAATCAGCCCCAGCATTTT	CASSFGTYSNQPQHF
TRBD2	many	TRBJ2-1	TRBV29-1	TGCAGCGTTGTACCAACTAGCGGGAAAACTTACAATGAGCAGTTCTTC	CSVVPTSGKTYNEQFF
NA	many	TRBJ2-7	TRBV20-1	TGCAGTGGAACCCCCCTAGCGAGAACCTACGAGCAGTACTTC	CSGTPLARTYEQYF
NA	many	TRBJ2-3	TRBV20-1	TGCAGTGCCGGCCTCGAGAGGGTCGACGCAGATACGCAGTATTTT	CSAGLERVDADTQYF
NA	few	TRBJ2-3	TRBV7-2	TGTGCCAGCAGCTTTCGTCGCGGTAGCACAGATACGCAGTATTTT	CASSFRRGSTDTQYF
NA	many	TRBJ2-7	TRBV7-6	TGTGCCAGCAGCTCGCAAGAGGCCTACGAGCAGTACTTC	CASSSQEAYEQYF
NA	NA	TRBJ1-2	TRBV12-5	TGTGCTAGTGGACGGGTTGACGGGACTAGGATATCTACTAGGTATGGCTACACCTTC	CASGRVDGTRISTRYGYTF
NA	many	TRBJ2-7	TRBV4-1	TGCGCCAGCAGCCAAGGAGAGACAGGTTTCTCCTACGAGCAGTACTTC	CASSQGETGFSYEQYF
NA	NA	TRBJ2-5	TRBV4-1	TGCGCCAGCAGCTTCCGACCCGCGGAGACCCAGTACTTC	CASSFRPAETQYF
TRBD2	NA	TRBJ2-7	TRBV7-2	TGTGCCAGCAGCTCGGGACTAGCGGGAATGATCTACGAGCAGTACTTC	CASSSGLAGMIYEQYF
NA	many	TRBJ1-1	TRBV20-1	TGCAGCCAGCACGGGGTCCGGGGCACTGAAGCTTTCTTT	CSQHGVRGTEAFF
NA	many	TRBJ2-1	TRBV24-1	TGTGCCACCAGTGATACTTTCTCCGGGGGACTCTACAATGAGCAGTTCTTC	CATSDTFSGGLYNEQFF
NA	many	TRBJ1-2	TRBV12-3/TRBV12-4	TGTGCCAGCAGTTTAGACAGGGACGCGCTAGGCACCTTC	CASSLDRDALGTF
TRBD2	many	TRBJ2-1	TRBV14	TGTGCCAGCAGCCACCGGACTAGCGGACCGTCCTACAATGAGCAGTTCTTC	CASSHRTSGPSYNEQFF
NA	many	TRBJ1-2	TRBV25-1	TGTGCCAGCAGGAAGGACAGCCACTATGGCTACACCTTC	CASRKDSHYGYTF
NA	many	TRBJ2-7	TRBV5-6	TGTGCCAGCAGCTTATACCGGATCTACGAGCAGTACTTC	CASSLYRIYEQYF